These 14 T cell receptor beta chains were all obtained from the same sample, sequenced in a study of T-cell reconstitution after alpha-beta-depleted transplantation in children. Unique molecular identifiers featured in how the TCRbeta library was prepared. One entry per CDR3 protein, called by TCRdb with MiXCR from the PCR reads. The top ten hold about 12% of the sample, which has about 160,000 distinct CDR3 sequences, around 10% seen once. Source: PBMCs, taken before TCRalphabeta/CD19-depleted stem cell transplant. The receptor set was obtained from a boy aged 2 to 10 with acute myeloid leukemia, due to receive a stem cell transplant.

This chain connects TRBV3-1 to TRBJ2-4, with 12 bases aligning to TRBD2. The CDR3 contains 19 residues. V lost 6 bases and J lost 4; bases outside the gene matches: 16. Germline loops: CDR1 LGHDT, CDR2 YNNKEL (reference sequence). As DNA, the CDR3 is TGTGCCAGCAGTTTAAGGCCCCGGGATCTAGCGGGAGGGAAAAACATTCAGTACTTC. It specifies CASSLRPRDLAGGKNIQYF.

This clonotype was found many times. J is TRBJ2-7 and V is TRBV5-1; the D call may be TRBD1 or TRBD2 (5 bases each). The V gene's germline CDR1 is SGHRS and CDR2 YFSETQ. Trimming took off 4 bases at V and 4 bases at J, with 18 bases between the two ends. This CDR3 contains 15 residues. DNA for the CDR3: TGCGCCAGCAGCCCGGGGACCGACCATTATTACGAGCAGTACTTC. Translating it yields CASSPGTDHYYEQYF.

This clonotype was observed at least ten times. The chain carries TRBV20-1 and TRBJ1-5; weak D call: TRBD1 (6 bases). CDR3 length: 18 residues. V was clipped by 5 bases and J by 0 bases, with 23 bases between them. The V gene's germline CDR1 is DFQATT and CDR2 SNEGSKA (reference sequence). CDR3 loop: CSAGGSAHRVYSNQPQHF. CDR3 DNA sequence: TGCAGTGCTGGAGGGTCTGCGCACAGGGTTTATAGCAATCAGCCCCAGCATTTT.

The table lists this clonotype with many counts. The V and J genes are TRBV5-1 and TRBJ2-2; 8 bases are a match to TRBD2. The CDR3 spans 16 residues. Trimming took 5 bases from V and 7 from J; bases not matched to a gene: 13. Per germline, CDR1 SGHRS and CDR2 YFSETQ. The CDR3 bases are TGCGCCAGCAGATTCCTAGACCCCAGCGGGAGCGGGGAGCTGTTTTTT. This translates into CASRFLDPSGSGELFF.

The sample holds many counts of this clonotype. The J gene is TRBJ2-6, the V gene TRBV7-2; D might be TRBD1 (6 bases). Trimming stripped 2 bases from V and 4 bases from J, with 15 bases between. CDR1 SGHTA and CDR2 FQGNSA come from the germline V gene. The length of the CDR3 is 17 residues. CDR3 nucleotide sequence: TGTGCCAGCAGCTTATTGGGGGCCAGGTCCGGGGCCAACGTCCTGACTTTC. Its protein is CASSLLGARSGANVLTF.

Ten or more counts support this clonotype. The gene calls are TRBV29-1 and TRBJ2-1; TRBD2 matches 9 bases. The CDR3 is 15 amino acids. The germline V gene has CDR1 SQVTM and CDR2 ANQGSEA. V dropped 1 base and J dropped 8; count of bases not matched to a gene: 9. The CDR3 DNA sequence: TGCAGCGTTGAAGGGCTAGCGGGATTAATGGATGAGCAGTTCTTC. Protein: CSVEGLAGLMDEQFF.

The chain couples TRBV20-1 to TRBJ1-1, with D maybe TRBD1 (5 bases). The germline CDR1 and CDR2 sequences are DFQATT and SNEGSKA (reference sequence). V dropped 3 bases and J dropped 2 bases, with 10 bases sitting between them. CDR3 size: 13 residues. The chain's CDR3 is CSAREDINTEAFF. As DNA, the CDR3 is TGCAGTGCTAGGGAGGACATAAACACTGAAGCTTTCTTT.

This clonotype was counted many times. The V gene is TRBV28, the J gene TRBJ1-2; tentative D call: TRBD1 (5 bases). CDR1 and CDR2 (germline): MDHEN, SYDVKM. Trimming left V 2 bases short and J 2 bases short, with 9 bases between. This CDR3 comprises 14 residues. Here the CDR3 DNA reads TGTGCCAGCAGTTTAGGGGGTATCAACTATGGCTACACCTTC. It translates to CASSLGGINYGYTF.

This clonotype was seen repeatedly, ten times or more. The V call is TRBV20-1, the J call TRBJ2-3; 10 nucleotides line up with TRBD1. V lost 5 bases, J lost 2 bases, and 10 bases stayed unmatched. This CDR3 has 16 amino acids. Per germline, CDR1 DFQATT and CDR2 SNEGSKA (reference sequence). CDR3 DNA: TGCAGTGCTGCCGGCAGGACAGGGGGTGTCACAGATACGCAGTATTTT. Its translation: CSAAGRTGGVTDTQYF.

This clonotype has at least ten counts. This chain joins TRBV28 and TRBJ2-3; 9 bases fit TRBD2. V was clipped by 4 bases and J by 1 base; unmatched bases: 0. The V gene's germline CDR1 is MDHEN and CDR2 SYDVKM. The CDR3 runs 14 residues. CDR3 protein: CASSWTSGTDTQYF. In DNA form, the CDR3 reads TGTGCCAGCAGTTGGACTAGCGGCACAGATACGCAGTATTTT.

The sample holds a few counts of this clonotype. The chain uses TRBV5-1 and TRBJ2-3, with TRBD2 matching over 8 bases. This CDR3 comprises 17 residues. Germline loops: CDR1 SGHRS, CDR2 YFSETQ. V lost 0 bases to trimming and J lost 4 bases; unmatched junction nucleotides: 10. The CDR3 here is CASSLAGREVPPDTQYF. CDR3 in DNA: TGCGCCAGCAGCTTGGCCGGGCGGGAGGTGCCGCCAGATACGCAGTATTTT.

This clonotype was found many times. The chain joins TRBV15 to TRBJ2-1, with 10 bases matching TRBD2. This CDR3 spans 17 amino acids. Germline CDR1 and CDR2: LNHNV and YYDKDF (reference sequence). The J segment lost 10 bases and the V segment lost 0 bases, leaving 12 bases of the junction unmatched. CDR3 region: CATSRDIPRLAGAEQFF. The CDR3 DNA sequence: TGTGCCACCAGCAGAGATATACCCCGGCTAGCGGGGGCCGAGCAGTTCTTC.

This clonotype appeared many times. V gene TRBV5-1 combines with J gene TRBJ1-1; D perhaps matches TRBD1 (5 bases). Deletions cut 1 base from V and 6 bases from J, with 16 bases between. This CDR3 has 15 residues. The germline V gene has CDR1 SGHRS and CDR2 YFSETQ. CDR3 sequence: CASSLFEPGRAEAFF. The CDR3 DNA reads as TGCGCCAGCAGCTTGTTTGAGCCAGGGAGGGCTGAAGCTTTCTTT.

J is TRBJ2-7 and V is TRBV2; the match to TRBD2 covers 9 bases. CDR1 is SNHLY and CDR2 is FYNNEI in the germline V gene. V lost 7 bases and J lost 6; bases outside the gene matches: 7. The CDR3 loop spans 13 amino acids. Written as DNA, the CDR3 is TGTGCCAGCAATGTAGCGGGAGCAGGCGAGCAGTACTTC. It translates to CASNVAGAGEQYF.